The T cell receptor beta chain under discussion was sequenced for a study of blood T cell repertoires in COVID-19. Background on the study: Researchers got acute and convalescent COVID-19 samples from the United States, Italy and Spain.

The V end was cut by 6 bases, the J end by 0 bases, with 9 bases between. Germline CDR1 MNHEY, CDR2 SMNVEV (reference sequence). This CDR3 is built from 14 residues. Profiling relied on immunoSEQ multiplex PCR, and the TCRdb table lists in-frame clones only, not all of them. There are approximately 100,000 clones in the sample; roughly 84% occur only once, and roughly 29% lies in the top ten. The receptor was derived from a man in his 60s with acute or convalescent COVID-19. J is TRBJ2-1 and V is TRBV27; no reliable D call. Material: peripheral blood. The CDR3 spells CASRKDSSYNEQFF. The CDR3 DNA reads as TGTGCCAGCAGAAAAGATAGCTCCTACAATGAGCAGTTCTTC.